These 3 T cell receptor beta chains originate from one sample sequenced in a study of cytomegalovirus exposure and HLA in healthy donors. Vbeta (60) and Jbeta (13) primers were used in the PCR. Data came from immunoSEQ multiplex PCR; TCRdb stores just in-frame clones and leaves some out. The data contain tens of thousands of clones, 78% of them singletons. Specimen: PBMCs. These receptors originate from a woman in her forties in good health and CMV-seropositive.

V usage is TRBV6-1 and J usage is TRBJ2-2; no firm D call. The V gene lost 6 bases and the J gene lost 1 base, with 3 bases spanning the gap. CDR3 length equals 12 residues. Germline V gives CDR1 MNHNS, CDR2 SASEGT. DNA of the CDR3: TGTGCCAGCAGGAGGAACACCGGGGAGCTGTTTTTT. This encodes CASRRNTGELFF.

The chain uses TRBV5-1 and TRBJ2-1; TRBD2 aligns across 13 bases. The CDR3 consists of 16 residues. Per germline, CDR1 SGHRS and CDR2 YFSETQ. J lost 5 bases, V lost 4 bases, and 6 bases had no gene match. The CDR3, as DNA: TGCGCCAGCAGCGTGGGACTAGCGGGATTCAACAATGAGCAGTTCTTC. Encoded protein: CASSVGLAGFNNEQFF. The whole variable domain, remainder taken from reference TRBV5-1 and TRBJ2-1, is KAGVTQTPRYLIKTRGQQVTLSCSPISGHRSVSWYQQTPGQGLQFLFEYFSETQRNKGNFPGRFSGRQFSNSRSEMNVSTLELGDSALYLCASSVGLAGFNNEQFFGPGTRLTVL.

V gene TRBV7-2 combines with J gene TRBJ2-3; no firm D call. The germline V gene has CDR1 SGHTA and CDR2 FQGNSA. The CDR3 loop spans 12 amino acids. Trimming cost V 6 bases and J 1 base, with 5 bases left between them. The CDR3, as DNA: TGTGCCAGCAGGAGCGGCACAGATACGCAGTATTTT. It is translated as CASRSGTDTQYF.